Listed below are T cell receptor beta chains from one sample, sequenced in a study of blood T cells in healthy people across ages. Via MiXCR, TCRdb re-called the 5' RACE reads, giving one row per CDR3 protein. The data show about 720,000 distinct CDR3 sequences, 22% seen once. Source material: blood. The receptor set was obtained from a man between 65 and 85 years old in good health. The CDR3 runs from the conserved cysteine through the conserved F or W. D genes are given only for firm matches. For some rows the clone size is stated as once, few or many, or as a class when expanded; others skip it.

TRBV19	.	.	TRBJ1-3	TGTGCCAGTAAAGAGGGCCACTCTGGAAACACCATATATTTT	CASKEGHSGNTIYF
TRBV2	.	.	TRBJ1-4	TGTGCCAGCAAGGGCACGGAGGGGAGTGAAAAACTGTTTTTT	CASKGTEGSEKLFF
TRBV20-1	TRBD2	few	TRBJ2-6	TGCAGTGCCCGGAGGCTAGCGGGGACCTCTGAGGCCAACGTCCTGACTTTC	CSARRLAGTSEANVLTF
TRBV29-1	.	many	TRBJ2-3	TGCAGCGTTGAGCGGACGGCTAGCACAGATACGCAGTATTTT	CSVERTASTDTQYF
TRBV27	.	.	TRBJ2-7	TGTGCCAGCAGCGTGGGGATTTCCTACGAGCAGTACTTC	CASSVGISYEQYF
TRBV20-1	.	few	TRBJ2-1	TGCAGTGCTAGACTAGAAACTCTCAATGAGCAGTTCTTC	CSARLETLNEQFF
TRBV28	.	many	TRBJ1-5	TGTGCCAGCAGGGGGGATCAGCCCCAGCATTTT	CASRGDQPQHF
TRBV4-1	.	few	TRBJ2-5	TGCGCCAGCAGCCAAAATTTGGGCGGACAAGAGACCCAGTACTTC	CASSQNLGGQETQYF
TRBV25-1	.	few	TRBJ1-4	TGTGCCAGCAGTGAAGCGGGCGCGGAGGGTACTGAAAAACTGTTTTTT	CASSEAGAEGTEKLFF
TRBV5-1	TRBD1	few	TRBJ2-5	TGCGCCAGCAGCTTGGAAGGGGGCGGAAAGACCCAGTACTTC	CASSLEGGGKTQYF
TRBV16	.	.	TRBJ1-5	TGTGCCAGCAGCCAAACAAGGGGTCAGGGGTCCAATCAGCCCCAGCATTTT	CASSQTRGQGSNQPQHF
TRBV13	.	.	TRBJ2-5	TGTGCCAGCAGCGGAGGTACAACCCAAGAGACCCAGTACTTC	CASSGGTTQETQYF
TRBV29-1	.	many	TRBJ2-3	TGCAGCGTTGCCGACTACATAACAGATACGCAGTATTTT	CSVADYITDTQYF
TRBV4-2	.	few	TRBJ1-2	TGTGCCAGCAGCCAAGACACCAGGGACGGCTACACCTTC	CASSQDTRDGYTF
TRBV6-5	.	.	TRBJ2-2	TGTGCCAGCAGCCGAGACAGGTTGCGGGAGCTGTTTTTT	CASSRDRLRELFF
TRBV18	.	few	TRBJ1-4	TGTGCCAGCTCACCACCGTCACAGGTGGGGGAAAAACTGTTTTTT	CASSPPSQVGEKLFF
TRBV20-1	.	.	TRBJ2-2	TGCAGTGCTAGAATTTCTGGCGGGGAGCTGTTTTTT	CSARISGGELFF
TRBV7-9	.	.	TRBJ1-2	TGTGCCAGCAGCCCGCCCGTTGGGGGCTATGGCTACACCTTC	CASSPPVGGYGYTF
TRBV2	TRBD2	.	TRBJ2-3	TGTGCCAGCAATCTAGCGGGAGATGGCGATACGCAGTATTTT	CASNLAGDGDTQYF
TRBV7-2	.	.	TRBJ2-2	TGTGCCAGCAGCGCCCGGGAGCTGAACACCGGGGAGCTGTTTTTT	CASSARELNTGELFF
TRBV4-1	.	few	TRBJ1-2	TGCGCCAGCAGCCAGGAGACCTTGCTGGGGGAGAGTGGCTACACCTTC	CASSQETLLGESGYTF
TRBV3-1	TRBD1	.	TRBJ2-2	TGTGCCAGCAGCCCTCGAACAGGGGGCGCCCACACCGGGGAGCTGTTTTTT	CASSPRTGGAHTGELFF
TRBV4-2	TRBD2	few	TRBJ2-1	TGTGCCAGCAGCCAGGGGATTTCGAGCGGGGGGGCCAATGAGCAGTTCTTC	CASSQGISSGGANEQFF
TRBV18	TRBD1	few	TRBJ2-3	TGTGCCAGCTCATCCCAGGGGGTCGGAGCAGATACGCAGTATTTT	CASSSQGVGADTQYF
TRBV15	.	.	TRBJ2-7	TGTGCCACCAGCAGAGATCAGAACAGCCGTTACGAGCAGTACTTC	CATSRDQNSRYEQYF
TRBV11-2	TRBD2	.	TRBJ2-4	TGTGCCAGCAGCTTAGCCCCGGAGCTAGCGGGAGCCAAAAACATTCAGTACTTC	CASSLAPELAGAKNIQYF
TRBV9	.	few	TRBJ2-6	TGTGCCAGTCTGGGGACATTAGTCTCTGGGGCCAACGTCCTGACTTTC	CASLGTLVSGANVLTF
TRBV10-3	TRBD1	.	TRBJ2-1	TGTGCCATCAGGAACAACAGGGGTGGGGATGAGCAGTTCTTC	CAIRNNRGGDEQFF
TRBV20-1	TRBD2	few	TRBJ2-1	TGCAGTGCTGTAGTAGCGGGGTCTGACAATGAGCAGTTCTTC	CSAVVAGSDNEQFF
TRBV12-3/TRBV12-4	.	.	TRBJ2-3	TGTGCCAGCAGTTTCGACTCTAGCACAGATACGCAGTATTTT	CASSFDSSTDTQYF
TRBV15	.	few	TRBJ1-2	TGTGCCACCAGCAGAGATGGCGTAACGATTGGTGGCTGCACCTTC	CATSRDGVTIGGCTF
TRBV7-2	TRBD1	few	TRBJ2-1	TGTGCCAGCAGCCGGGACAGGGGGCAAAATGAGCAGTTCTTC	CASSRDRGQNEQFF
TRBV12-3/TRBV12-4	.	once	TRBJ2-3	TGTGCCAGCAGTCGAAGGGGAGCGAGCACAGATACGCAGTATTTT	CASSRRGASTDTQYF
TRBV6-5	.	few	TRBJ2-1	TGTGCCAGCAGTTCCGATGAGCAGTTCTTC	CASSSDEQFF
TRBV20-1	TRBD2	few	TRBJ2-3	TGCAGTGCTGGTTTCGGTAGCGGGACCACAGATACGCAGTATTTT	CSAGFGSGTTDTQYF
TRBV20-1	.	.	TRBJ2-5	TGCAGTGCTAGGGGGGGCTGGCAAGAGACCCAGTACTTC	CSARGGWQETQYF
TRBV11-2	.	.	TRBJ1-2	TGTGCCAGCAGCTTAACCCTTGCGGACACGACGGGCTACACCTTC	CASSLTLADTTGYTF